This entry lists 20 T cell receptor beta chains sequenced from one sample in a study of blood T cell repertoires in COVID-19 (TCRdb year 2020). The library relied on the immunoSEQ multiplex PCR assay. As stored in TCRdb, this immuneACCESS dataset retains in-frame rearrangements with V and J assigned. A fraction of the clones does not appear; measured against another copy, unresolved V genes explain less than half of the discrepancy, and the remainder lacks a known reason. The sample records 170,000 or so clones, around 84% of which are singletons. Approximately 7% of the sample rests with the top ten. The specimen was peripheral blood. The receptors originated from a man between 50 and 59 years old with active or convalescent COVID-19.

V usage is TRBV11-2 and J usage is TRBJ2-3; D perhaps matches TRBD1 (6 bases). Germline values: CDR1 SGHAT, CDR2 FQNNGV. The CDR3 length is 15 residues. V gave up 0 bases and J gave up 2 bases, with 9 bases separating them. As DNA, the CDR3 is TGTGCCAGCAGCTTAGATGGGGGCCCCACAGATACGCAGTATTTT. Residues: CASSLDGGPTDTQYF.

The chain employs TRBV6-1 and TRBJ2-5; TRBD1 aligns across 7 bases. The V and J ends lost 1 base and 5 bases, in that order; junction bases with no gene match: 4. This CDR3 region has 14 residues. Germline loops: CDR1 MNHNS, CDR2 SASEGT. CDR3 DNA: TGTGCCAGCAGTGAAGGAAACAGGGGTGAGACCCAGTACTTC. This codes for CASSEGNRGETQYF.

The V call is TRBV4-2, the J call TRBJ1-3; TRBD1 aligns across 7 bases. The CDR3 covers 13 residues. The trim removed 7 bases at V and 4 bases at J, leaving 4 bases unmatched. CDR1 is LGHNA and CDR2 is YNFKEQ in the germline V gene. The CDR3 protein is CASTIQGGNTIYF. The CDR3 DNA follows: TGTGCCAGCACCATACAGGGGGGAAACACCATATATTTT.

The chain couples TRBV24-1 to TRBJ2-1; 11 nucleotides agree with TRBD2. With 3 bases clipped from V and 8 bases from J, the junction kept 8 bases outside the gene matches. The CDR3 is 16 amino acids. Germline lookup yields CDR1 KGHDR and CDR2 SFDVKD. The CDR3 DNA follows: TGTGCCACCAGTGATCCGACTAGCGGGGATTATGATGAGCAGTTCTTC. Translation gives CATSDPTSGDYDEQFF.

J is TRBJ2-7 and V is TRBV7-9; possible D gene TRBD2, 7 bases. This CDR3 region has 16 residues. The V and J ends lost 3 bases and 0 bases respectively, with 15 bases between them. In germline, CDR1 is SEHNR, CDR2 FQNEAQ (reference sequence). In DNA, the CDR3 is TGTGCCAGCAGCTTTGACGGGGGGCTGAGCTCCTACGAGCAGTACTTC. Translation gives CASSFDGGLSSYEQYF.

This clone was picked up one time. The V gene is TRBV10-3, the J gene TRBJ2-3, with a tentative D call TRBD1 (6 bases). V was pared by 4 bases and J by 0 bases, with 8 bases between. This CDR3 comprises 14 residues. Germline assignment: CDR1 ENHRY and CDR2 SYGVKD. CDR3 residues: CAISAGTSTDTQYF. The CDR3 DNA sequence: TGTGCCATCAGTGCTGGGACAAGCACAGATACGCAGTATTTT.

V and J are TRBV6-5 and TRBJ2-3; maybe TRBD2 (5 bases). This CDR3 contains 15 residues. Germline CDR1 reads MNHEY; CDR2 reads SVGAGI. V was clipped by 0 bases and J by 2 bases, with 9 bases between them. The chain's CDR3 is CASSYSGLDTDTQYF. CDR3 sequence (DNA): TGTGCCAGCAGTTACTCTGGACTTGACACAGATACGCAGTATTTT.

This sequence joins TRBV4-2 and TRBJ2-5, with 7 bases that match TRBD2. This CDR3 contains 14 residues. After removal of 3 bases from V and 5 bases from J, the junction contained 6 bases not matched to a gene. CDR1 LGHNA and CDR2 YNFKEQ come from the germline V gene. Here the CDR3 reads CASSHGGSAETQYF. The CDR3, as DNA: TGTGCCAGCAGCCATGGCGGGAGTGCCGAGACCCAGTACTTC.

The chain recombines TRBV2 with TRBJ2-2, with TRBD1 identical over 8 bases. Trimming at V came to 6 bases and at J to 4 bases, leaving 7 bases not matched to a gene. Per the germline V gene, CDR1 is SNHLY and CDR2 is FYNNEI. There are 15 residues in the CDR3. CDR3 DNA sequence: TGTGCCAGCAGACGACAGGGGCAGGGCACCGGGGAGCTGTTTTTT. It yields the protein CASRRQGQGTGELFF.

V gene TRBV19 combines with J gene TRBJ2-1; TRBD2 matches 13 bases. V was clipped by 4 bases and J by 10 bases; unmatched bases: 16. The V gene's germline CDR1 is LNHDA and CDR2 SQIVND (reference sequence). The CDR3 spans 18 residues. CDR3 sequence: CASSNPLTSGRPPQEQFF. The CDR3 region has the DNA TGTGCCAGTAGTAACCCCCTGACTAGCGGGAGGCCTCCGCAGGAGCAGTTCTTC.

The chain has TRBV6-2 or TRBV6-3 and TRBJ1-2; 7 bases map to TRBD1. V dropped 5 bases and J dropped 4; count of bases not matched to a gene: 4. The CDR3 has 13 amino acids. CDR1 is MNHEY and CDR2 is SVGEGT in the germline V gene. CDR3 loop: CASSVRTGYGYTF. CDR3 DNA sequence: TGTGCCAGCAGTGTTCGGACAGGCTATGGCTACACCTTC.

The chain recombines TRBV28 with TRBJ2-1; maybe TRBD1 (6 bases). Germline V gene sequence: CDR1 MDHEN, CDR2 SYDVKM. This CDR3 is built from 11 residues. V lost 10 bases and J 9 bases, leaving 13 bases between the germline ends. CDR3 sequence: CATITGFEQFF. The CDR3 bases are TGTGCCACCATAACAGGGTTTGAGCAGTTCTTC.

The chain recombines TRBV2 with TRBJ1-2; unclear D gene. The CDR3 length is 17 residues. CDR1 is SNHLY, CDR2 FYNNEI, per germline. V was cut by 2 bases and J by 4 bases, with 20 bases left in between. The CDR3 DNA follows: TGTGCCAGCAGTGAAATCCCCGGCGGCGTGTTGGGCTATGGCTACACCTTC. Protein sequence: CASSEIPGGVLGYGYTF.

The chain is built from TRBV4-3 and TRBJ2-7; 7 bases are shared with TRBD2. V lost 3 bases and J lost 1; bases outside the gene matches: 6. CDR1 and CDR2 (germline): LGHNA, YSLEER. The CDR3 covers 15 residues. The chain's CDR3 is CASSQGLFPSYEQYF. The CDR3 nucleotides read TGCGCCAGCAGCCAGGGACTATTTCCGTCCTACGAGCAGTACTTC.

The V and J genes are TRBV7-6 and TRBJ2-1, with 7 positions matching TRBD2. Germline CDR1 and CDR2: SGHVS and FNYEAQ. This CDR3 contains 15 residues. The trim removed 5 bases at V and 0 bases at J, leaving 4 bases unmatched. CDR3 bases: TGTGCCAGCAGCGAGCGGGACGACTCCTACAATGAGCAGTTCTTC. This codes for CASSERDDSYNEQFF.

The sample holds one count of this clone. This rearrangement joins TRBV28 to TRBJ2-5; TRBD1 matches 12 bases. In germline, CDR1 is MDHEN, CDR2 SYDVKM. The J segment lost 1 base and the V segment lost 6 bases, leaving 3 bases of the junction unmatched. The CDR3 spans 15 residues. CDR3 residues: CASRGTGGTQETQYF. The CDR3 coding sequence is TGTGCCAGCAGGGGGACAGGGGGCACCCAAGAGACCCAGTACTTC.

This chain connects TRBV14 to TRBJ2-4; 12 nucleotides line up with TRBD2. CDR1 is SGHDN, CDR2 FVKESK, per germline. The ends lost 2 bases at V and 0 bases at J; junction bases unmatched: 11. The CDR3 runs 20 residues. CDR3 loop: CASSQRLAGAGELAKNIQYF. CDR3 nucleotides: TGTGCCAGCAGCCAAAGACTAGCGGGAGCCGGGGAACTAGCCAAAAACATTCAGTACTTC.

The genes are TRBV10-3 and TRBJ2-7, with TRBD2 matching over 7 bases. From germline, CDR1 is ENHRY and CDR2 SYGVKD. The CDR3 has 13 amino acids. The trim removed 6 bases at V and 6 bases at J, leaving 8 bases unmatched. CDR3 DNA: TGTGCCATCAGGGCGGGAGTAGACGCCGAGCAGTACTTC. Residues: CAIRAGVDAEQYF.

In its sample, this clone was seen a few times. The chain couples TRBV9 to TRBJ1-2; D is perhaps TRBD1 (6 bases). V was shortened by 0 bases and J by 4 bases, with 13 bases between the two germline ends. The CDR3 covers 15 residues. Germline V lookup: CDR1 SGDLS, CDR2 YYNGEE. The CDR3 here is CASSVDQGLLYGYTF. The CDR3 DNA sequence: TGTGCCAGCAGCGTAGATCAGGGGCTGCTCTATGGCTACACCTTC.

The V call is TRBV4-2, the J call TRBJ2-6; D possibly corresponds to TRBD2 (6 bases). V was trimmed by 4 bases and J by 0 bases, leaving 16 bases between them. The CDR3 is 18 amino acids. The germline V gene encodes CDR1 LGHNA and CDR2 YNFKEQ. Written as DNA, the CDR3 is TGTGCCAGCAGCCTGACCGGGACTGTCGCCTCTGGGGCCAACGTCCTGACTTTC. Its protein is CASSLTGTVASGANVLTF.